This section outlines one T cell receptor (beta chain) sequence together with its context. Its antigen is still unknown. One base away there is no much larger clone; base qualities are not given. The record originates from a study of T cells after yellow fever vaccination (dated by TCRdb to between 2017 and 2020). Describing the broader study: The SMART-Seq v4 Ultra Low Input RNA kit was used to prepare libraries from fractions with low cell numbers. To follow T-cell clones before and after primary and booster YFV17D yellow fever vaccination, bulk TCR alpha and beta repertoires were sequenced over time. Two healthy male donors, one aged 18 to 30 and one aged 30 to 40 years, were included in the cohort. Bulk PBMC replicates and cell subsets were isolated from blood drawn at multiple timepoints before and after both primary and secondary immunization.

Sequences SEHNR (CDR1) and FQNEAQ (CDR2) are obtained from the germline V gene (reference sequence). A distance of 8 bases separates the germline ends of V and J, which lose 5 bases and 6 bases respectively. The CDR3 holds 11 amino acids from the cysteine to the phenylalanine. This entry keeps only the CDR3 DNA: 33 bases, framed from base 1. What this sample's treatment or condition label stands for: live attenuated yellow fever vaccine strain. Two biological replicates of bulk PBMCs were collected at each blood-draw timepoint. A standard Ficoll-Paque protocol was used to isolate PBMCs from peripheral blood. RNA was extracted with TriZol from bulk PBMCs, CD4 and CD8 fractions, and dextramer-positive and dextramer-negative fractions. TCR cDNA was synthesized by 5'RACE template switching, which introduced a universal primer site and unique molecular identifiers. Priming of cDNA synthesis was performed from both the TCR alpha and TCR beta constant segments. Two PCR steps were used to amplify libraries, with sample barcodes and sequencing adapters being added in the second step. Libraries were sequenced on Illumina HiSeq 2500 (2x100 bp) or NovaSeq (2x150 bp). The authors' analysis ran thus. Demultiplexing of reads and collapsing into UMI consensus sequences were performed with MIGEC, and V(D)J alignment was carried out with MiXCR. Vaccine-responding clonotypes were defined with edgeR using replicate PBMC samples, requiring FDR below 0.01 and a log2 fold change above 5 up to day 15. Each bulk clonotype was labeled CD4 or CD8 based on which sequenced repertoire, CD4 or CD8, contained the clonotype at higher abundance. The public sequencing data were trimmed at Q25 with fastp and processed into clonotypes with MiXCR by TCRdb, which kept only in-frame beta chains. Each CDR3 protein gets just one entry, which takes the most common genes and DNA from the rows behind it. None of the V and J calls come from the authors' own analysis; TCRdb made them. Across this sample there are more than 350,000 distinct CDR3 sequences, with about 9.9% seen only once. The ten top clones hold roughly 18% of the sample.

What the authors observed across the whole study: The secondary T-cell response was weaker than the primary response but faster, peaking on day 5 instead of day 15. Because abundant contaminating clonotypes from the bulk population could be contained in FACS-sorted repertoires, computational filtering was required. Because the study included only two donors, the extent to which the findings can be generalized is limited. After the booster, most of the clones that had expanded following primary vaccination were detected again (almost 98% of CD4 and roughly 88% of CD8), which suggests that memory was broadly maintained. A small share of clonotypes occurred in both CD4 and CD8 compartments, likely arising from convergent recombination.

This chain joins TRBV7-9 to TRBJ2-7; a tentative D call is TRBD1 (5 bases match). This clonotype was sampled from a man aged 18 to 29 who received the YFV17D yellow fever vaccine. The material was PBMCs, obtained on the day of the first yellow fever vaccination. CDR3 region: CASSADTEQYF. The nucleotide sequence reads as follows: TGTGCCAGCAGCGCGGACACCGAGCAGTACTTC. With the portions outside the CDR3 filled from the reference TRBV7-9 and TRBJ2-7 genes, the complete variable region becomes DTGVSQNPRHKITKRGQNVTFRCDPISEHNRLYWYRQTLGQGPEFLTYFQNEAQLEKSRLLSDRFSAERPKGSFSTLEIQRTEQGDSAMYLCASSADTEQYFGPGTRLTVT.